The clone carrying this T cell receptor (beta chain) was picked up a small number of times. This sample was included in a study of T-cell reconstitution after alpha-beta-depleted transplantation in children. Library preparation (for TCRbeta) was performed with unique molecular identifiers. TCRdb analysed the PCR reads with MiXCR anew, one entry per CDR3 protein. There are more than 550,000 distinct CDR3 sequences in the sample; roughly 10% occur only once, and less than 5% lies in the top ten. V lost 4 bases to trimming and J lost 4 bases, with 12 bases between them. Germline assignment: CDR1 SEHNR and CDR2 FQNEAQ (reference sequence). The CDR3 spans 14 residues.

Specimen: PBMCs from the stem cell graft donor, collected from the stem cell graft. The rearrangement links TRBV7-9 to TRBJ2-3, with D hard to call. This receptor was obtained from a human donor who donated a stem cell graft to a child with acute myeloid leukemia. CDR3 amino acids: CASSSDSRPDTQYF. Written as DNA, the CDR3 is TGTGCCAGCAGCTCCGATAGTCGGCCAGATACGCAGTATTTT.